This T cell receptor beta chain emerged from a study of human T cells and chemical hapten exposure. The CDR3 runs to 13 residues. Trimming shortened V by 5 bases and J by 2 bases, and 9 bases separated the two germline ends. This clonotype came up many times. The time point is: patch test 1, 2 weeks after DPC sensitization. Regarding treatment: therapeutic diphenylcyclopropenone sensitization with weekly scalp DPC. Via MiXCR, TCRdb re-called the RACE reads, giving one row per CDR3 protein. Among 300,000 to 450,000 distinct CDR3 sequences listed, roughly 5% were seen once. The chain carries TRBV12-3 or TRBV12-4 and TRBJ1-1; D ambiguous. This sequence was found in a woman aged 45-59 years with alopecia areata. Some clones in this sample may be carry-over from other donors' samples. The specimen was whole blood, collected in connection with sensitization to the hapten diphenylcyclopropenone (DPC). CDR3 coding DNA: TGTGCCAGCAGTATTCTTATAAACACTGAAGCTTTCTTT. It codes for CASSILINTEAFF.